The 21 T cell receptor beta chains listed next were all sequenced from one sample in a study of blood T cell repertoires in COVID-19. Using immunoSEQ multiplex PCR, the repertoire was profiled, and TCRdb retains in-frame clones only, with some absent. This table holds some 80,000 clones, around nine tenths found once. The sample comprised peripheral blood. These receptors originate from a woman aged 80 or over with active or convalescent COVID-19.

The J gene is TRBJ2-7, the V gene TRBV6-5; D is uncertain. CDR3 size: 14 residues. In germline, CDR1 is MNHEY, CDR2 SVGAGI. Trimming took off 5 bases at V and 4 bases at J, with 15 bases between the two ends. CDR3 residues: CASSPARNKYEQYF. Written as DNA, the CDR3 is TGTGCCAGCAGTCCCGCGCGAAATAAATACGAGCAGTACTTC.

CDR3 residues: CASRLNHYSDTQYF. CDR3 in DNA: TGTGCCAGCAGACTGAACCATTACTCAGATACGCAGTATTTT. The V and J genes are TRBV30 and TRBJ2-3; D unresolved. CDR1 and CDR2 from the germline V gene are GTSNPN and SVGIG (reference sequence). The CDR3 length is 14 residues. V was pared by 8 bases and J by 4 bases, with 19 bases between.

The chain uses TRBV18 and TRBJ2-1; a weak D match, TRBD1 (5 bases). Germline-derived CDR1 and CDR2 are KGHSH and LQKENI. Between the trimmed V and J ends, which lost 4 bases and 4 bases, there was a span of 11 bases. This CDR3 contains 14 residues. CDR3 nucleotide sequence: TGTGCCAGCTCACAAGGACAAGAATACAATGAGCAGTTCTTC. Amino acid sequence: CASSQGQEYNEQFF.

V gene TRBV27 combines with J gene TRBJ1-2, with 7 positions matching TRBD1. CDR3 length equals 12 residues. With 5 bases clipped from V and 8 bases from J, the junction kept 5 bases outside the gene matches. Per germline, CDR1 MNHEY and CDR2 SMNVEV (reference sequence). The CDR3 DNA reads TGTGCCAGCAGTACGACAGGGAACGGCTACACCTTC. This codes for CASSTTGNGYTF.

The gene calls are TRBV6-5 and TRBJ1-1; 7 bases match TRBD1. Germline loops: CDR1 MNHEY, CDR2 SVGAGI. The CDR3 is 11 residues long. The J segment lost 11 bases and the V segment lost 6 bases, leaving 6 bases of the junction unmatched. CDR3 protein: CASRGTGAAFF. In DNA form, the CDR3 reads TGTGCCAGCAGGGGCACAGGGGCGGCTTTCTTT.

This chain connects TRBV28 to TRBJ1-4, with TRBD1 matching over 7 bases. The CDR3 runs to 15 residues. CDR1 and CDR2 (germline): MDHEN, SYDVKM. The junction had 15 bases not matched to a gene; V was cut back by 7 bases and J by 10 bases. The CDR3 sequence: CASTQGGRGSRKLFF. The CDR3 bases are TGTGCCAGCACCCAAGGGGGCAGGGGGTCGCGAAAACTGTTTTTT. Filled out from reference TRBV28 and TRBJ1-4, the complete variable domain reads DVKVTQSSRYLVKRTGEKVFLECVQDMDHENMFWYRQDPGLGLRLIYFSYDVKMKEKGDIPEGYSVSREKKERFSLILESASTNQTSMYLCASTQGGRGSRKLFFGSGTQLSVL.

The V call is TRBV5-1, the J call TRBJ1-5; weak D call: TRBD1 (6 bases). Trimming stripped 4 bases from V and 7 bases from J, with 15 bases between. This CDR3 comprises 14 residues. Germline V lookup: CDR1 SGHRS, CDR2 YFSETQ. CDR3 residues: CASSLDTGNQPQHF. In nucleotides, the CDR3 is TGCGCCAGCAGCCTTGACACAGGGAACCAGCCCCAGCATTTT.

The rearrangement uses TRBV7-2 and TRBJ2-1; 10 nucleotides agree with TRBD2. The V segment lost 4 bases and the J segment 9 bases; nucleotides outside the gene matches: 6. Germline V gives CDR1 SGHTA, CDR2 FQGNSA. This CDR3 spans 14 amino acids. CDR3 in amino acids: CASSSTSGATEQFF. In DNA, the CDR3 is TGTGCCAGCAGCTCCACTAGCGGGGCGACTGAGCAGTTCTTC.

The chain couples TRBV25-1 to TRBJ1-2, with 9 bases that match TRBD1. After removal of 5 bases from V and 3 bases from J, the junction contained 7 bases not matched to a gene. The CDR3 contains 15 residues. Germline V lookup: CDR1 MGHDK, CDR2 SYGVNS. CDR3 in amino acids: CASSPPGQGDYGYTF. The CDR3 nucleotides read TGTGCCAGCAGTCCCCCGGGACAGGGTGACTATGGCTACACCTTC.

The chain carries TRBV9 and TRBJ1-3; a possible D gene is TRBD1 (6 bases). There are 15 residues in the CDR3. Germline CDR1 reads SGDLS; CDR2 reads YYNGEE. V was clipped by 4 bases and J by 2 bases, with 13 bases between them. CDR3 bases: TGTGCCAGCAGCCTCAGTCAGGGGCCTGGAAACACCATATATTTT. Its translation: CASSLSQGPGNTIYF.

The chain combines TRBV6-5 with TRBJ2-3, with D perhaps TRBD1 (6 bases). The V and J ends lost 8 bases and 1 base respectively, with 10 bases between them. This CDR3 spans 13 amino acids. The germline V gene has CDR1 MNHEY and CDR2 SVGAGI. CDR3 nucleotides: TGTGCCAGCTTACAGGGCCGCACAGATACGCAGTATTTT. Translation gives CASLQGRTDTQYF.

The chain couples TRBV7-8 to TRBJ2-2, with a possible D match to TRBD2 (6 bases). The CDR3 totals 16 residues. V shed 2 bases and J shed 5 bases, with 15 bases lying between them. Germline-derived CDR1 and CDR2 are SGHVS and FQNEAQ. Written as DNA, the CDR3 is TGTGCCAGCAGCTTACGTTCGAGGGACTCAACCGGGGAGCTGTTTTTT. This encodes CASSLRSRDSTGELFF.

The chain links TRBV2 to TRBJ2-1, with 8 positions matching TRBD1. This CDR3 has 14 amino acids. Trimming took 3 bases from V and 4 from J; bases not matched to a gene: 2. Germline CDR1 and CDR2: SNHLY and FYNNEI. The CDR3 sequence is CASSEYRGYNEQFF. CDR3 in DNA: TGTGCCAGCAGTGAGTACAGGGGGTACAATGAGCAGTTCTTC.

V is TRBV11-1 and J is TRBJ2-1; D is unclear. CDR1 and CDR2 (germline): SGHAT, FQDESV (reference sequence). The CDR3 has 13 amino acids. V was pared by 0 bases and J by 5 bases, with 5 bases between. This CDR3 is CASSLASDNEQFF. DNA of the CDR3: TGTGCCAGCAGCTTAGCCTCTGACAATGAGCAGTTCTTC. Filled out from reference TRBV11-1 and TRBJ2-1, the complete variable domain reads EAEVAQSPRYKITEKSQAVAFWCDPISGHATLYWYRQILGQGPELLVQFQDESVVDDSQLPKDRFSAERLKGVDSTLKIQPAELGDSAMYLCASSLASDNEQFFGPGTRLTVL.

The V call is TRBV9, the J call TRBJ1-1; 11 bases line up with TRBD1. Germline V gene sequence: CDR1 SGDLS, CDR2 YYNGEE. The CDR3 extends over 18 amino acids. V lost 4 bases and J lost 1; bases outside the gene matches: 12. In DNA, the CDR3 is TGTGCCAGCAGCCTGTCAAAAGGGACAGGGGGGGAGAACACTGAAGCTTTCTTT. Amino acids: CASSLSKGTGGENTEAFF.

This clone was seen a single time. J is TRBJ2-7 and V is TRBV4-3; D possibly corresponds to TRBD1 (6 bases). Per the germline V gene, CDR1 is LGHNA and CDR2 is YSLEER. The V gene lost 1 base and the J gene lost 5 bases, with 15 bases spanning the gap. The CDR3 runs 15 residues. CDR3 amino acids: CASSQVTGSMDEQYF. The DNA of the CDR3 is TGCGCCAGCAGCCAAGTTACAGGGAGTATGGACGAGCAGTACTTC.

The chain links TRBV10-1 to TRBJ2-3; TRBD1 agrees at 12 bases. V was pared by 6 bases and J by 1 base, with 8 bases of the junction left unmatched. There are 17 residues in the CDR3. Germline V CDR1 and CDR2: WNHNN, SYGVQD (reference sequence). In DNA form, the CDR3 reads TGCGCCAGCAGAGGGACAGGGGGCACCGGGGGCACAGATACGCAGTATTTT. It is translated as CASRGTGGTGGTDTQYF.

CDR3 coding DNA: TGTGCCAGCAGCTCCGGGACAGGCGAATACGAGCAGTACTTC. Translated: CASSSGTGEYEQYF. The chain links TRBV11-2 to TRBJ2-7, with TRBD1 matching 8 bases. This CDR3 is built from 14 residues. CDR1 and CDR2 (germline): SGHAT, FQNNGV. After removal of 4 bases from V and 4 bases from J, the junction contained 6 bases not matched to a gene.

This chain links TRBV12-3 or TRBV12-4 with TRBJ2-5; D is unclear. The germline V and J ends were trimmed by 3 bases and 5 bases, with 10 bases remaining between them. The CDR3 has 13 residues. The CDR3 nucleotides read TGTGCCAGCAGTTTTTCCTATTTGGAGACCCAGTACTTC. Its protein product is CASSFSYLETQYF.

The chain couples TRBV5-5 to TRBJ1-6; D is ambiguous. The CDR3 sequence is 13 residues long. In germline, CDR1 is SGHKS, CDR2 YYEKEE (reference sequence). Between the trimmed V and J ends, which lost 0 bases and 10 bases, there was a span of 8 bases. CDR3 loop: CASSLDVQSPLHF. The CDR3 DNA follows: TGTGCCAGCAGCTTGGACGTTCAGTCACCCCTCCACTTT.

This chain joins TRBV13 and TRBJ2-7; 8 bases line up with TRBD2. Looked up from germline, CDR1 is PRHDT and CDR2 is FYEKMQ (reference sequence). The CDR3 covers 13 residues. The junction had 3 bases not matched to a gene; V was cut back by 5 bases and J by 3 bases. The CDR3 spells CASSPREGYEQYF. The DNA of the CDR3 is TGTGCCAGCAGCCCCCGGGAGGGCTACGAGCAGTACTTC.